This T cell receptor (beta chain) derives from a study of blood T cell repertoires in COVID-19. For the study at large: T cells, B-cell-depleted T cells, or PBMCs supplied cDNA or gDNA.

The junction had 16 bases not matched to a gene; V was cut back by 5 bases and J by 0 bases. CDR1 SGHTA and CDR2 FQGTGA come from the germline V gene. This CDR3 comprises 19 residues. The assay was immunoSEQ multiplex PCR, and TCRdb's table has in-frame clones only and misses some. The profile shows about 180,000 clones, approximately 80% of them singletons. The study recruited people aged about 18 to 89 years across more than 20 US areas. Participants were placed into cohorts based on the clinical history they reported. The study counted Cohort 3 donors as recovered given two negative PCRs, clearance, or symptom resolution.

The rearrangement links TRBV7-3 to TRBJ2-1; 7 bases align to TRBD1. The sequence derives from a woman aged 45-65 years who had recovered from COVID-19. Sample: PBMCs or T cells enriched from blood (not recorded which). CDR3 residues: CASSGNRGVGPSSYNEQFF. The CDR3 coding sequence is TGTGCCAGCAGCGGGAACAGGGGAGTCGGCCCCAGCTCCTACAATGAGCAGTTCTTC.